What follows are 25 T cell receptor beta chains derived from one specimen sequenced in a study of T and B cells in COVID-19 patients. Blood genomic DNA input for TRB amplification was about 240-500 ng. Multiplex PCR with BIOMED2 TRB-A/B primer pools amplified TRB rearrangements. TCRdb re-derived calls from the multiplex PCR reads in MiXCR, one entry per CDR3 protein. The sample holds 5,500 to 8,000 distinct CDR3 sequences, about 33% seen once. The sequenced material came from blood. These receptors all stem from a human donor with active COVID-19.

This chain links TRBV7-2 with TRBJ2-5; D may correspond to TRBD1 or TRBD2 (7 bases each). CDR3 length equals 16 residues. V lost 5 bases, J lost 5 bases, and 21 bases lay in between. Germline V gene sequence: CDR1 SGHTA, CDR2 FQGNSA. CDR3 sequence reads: CASSPRGGLAGETQYF. The CDR3 bases are TGTGCCAGCAGCCCCAGGGGGGGTCTCGCTGGTGAGACCCAGTACTTC.

This clonotype was seen more than once but under ten times. This chain joins TRBV5-3 and TRBJ2-5; 14 nucleotides align to TRBD2. TRBV5-3 carries the ORF label, with uncertain function. V gave up 4 bases and J gave up 5 bases; unmatched junction bases: 7. This CDR3 contains 16 residues. For the CDR3, the DNA is TGTGCCAGAAGCGGTGGGACTAGCGGGGGACGGGAGACCCAGTACTTC. It specifies CARSGGTSGGRETQYF.

By share, this clonotype counts as medium-sized. The genes are TRBV12-3 or TRBV12-4 and TRBJ2-7; 8 bases are a match to TRBD1. The junction had 10 bases not matched to a gene; V was cut back by 3 bases and J by 6 bases. The CDR3 length is 15 residues. The CDR3 DNA follows: TGTGCCAGCAGTTTGGGAGGCAGGGGGCTTGGCGAGCAGTACTTC. It specifies CASSLGGRGLGEQYF.

About this clonotype: One end of the junction varies from germline; a read error may be responsible. The V gene is TRBV5-3, the J gene TRBJ2-7, with D possibly called TRBD1 or TRBD2 (6 bases each). TRBV5-3 is classed as an ORF, of uncertain function. The CDR3 has 13 residues. The CDR3 here is CASSLGGHYEQYF. CDR3 DNA sequence: TGCGCCAGCAGCTTGGGGGGACACTACGAGCAGTACTTC.

This clonotype counts as medium-sized (0.01 to 0.1%). The J gene is TRBJ2-1, the V gene TRBV19; 13 nucleotides align to TRBD2. The germline CDR1 and CDR2 sequences are LNHDA and SQIVND (reference sequence). V was pared by 5 bases and J by 9 bases, with 10 bases of the junction left unmatched. The CDR3 spans 16 residues. CDR3 sequence reads: CASSSLLAGGPGEQFF. CDR3 in DNA: TGTGCCAGTAGTTCCCTACTAGCGGGGGGGCCTGGTGAGCAGTTCTTC.

By share, this clonotype ranks as medium-sized (0.01 to 0.1%). V usage is TRBV19 and J usage is TRBJ2-7; D is perhaps TRBD1 or TRBD2 (6 bases each). The CDR3 sequence is 15 residues long. V dropped 3 bases and J dropped 4 bases, with 16 bases sitting between them. CDR1 and CDR2 from the germline V gene are LNHDA and SQIVND (reference sequence). The chain's CDR3 is CASSMAQGRTYEQYF. The CDR3, as DNA: TGTGCCAGTAGTATGGCCCAGGGGAGGACGTACGAGCAGTACTTC.

The chain carries TRBV7-2 and TRBJ2-7; TRBD2 might be the D (6 bases). This CDR3 has 13 amino acids. Looked up from germline, CDR1 is SGHTA and CDR2 is FQGNSA. V lost 5 bases and J 7 bases, leaving 15 bases between the germline ends. CDR3 in DNA: TGTGCCAGCAGCCCGGGATTCCGGGGGGAGCAGTACTTC. Translation gives CASSPGFRGEQYF.

In this sample, this clonotype turned up a few times. The rearrangement joins TRBV5-1 to TRBJ2-7; no firm D call. The length of the CDR3 is 14 residues. Deletions cut 3 bases from V and 2 bases from J, with 12 bases between. In germline, CDR1 is SGHRS, CDR2 YFSETQ. The CDR3 DNA reads TGCGCCAGCAGCTCGGAAACCCCCCCCTACGAGCAGTACTTC. This translates into CASSSETPPYEQYF.

The rearrangement links TRBV6-5 to TRBJ2-3; 15 bases match TRBD2. Germline V gene lookup returns CDR1 MNHEY and CDR2 SVGAGI. This CDR3 contains 17 residues. The V segment lost 5 bases and the J segment 4 bases; nucleotides outside the gene matches: 7. CDR3 bases: TGTGCCAGCAGTGGTGGCCGGACTAGCGGGGGGGCAGATACGCAGTATTTT. It specifies CASSGGRTSGGADTQYF.

V and J are TRBV11-2 and TRBJ1-1, with D possibly being TRBD1 (6 bases). There are 14 residues in the CDR3. Germline loops: CDR1 SGHAT, CDR2 FQNNGV. Trimming cost V 1 base and J 1 base, with 7 bases left between them. The CDR3 DNA sequence: TGTGCCAGCAGCTTAGCACAGGGGAACACTGAAGCTTTCTTT. It encodes CASSLAQGNTEAFF. Combining the CDR3 with reference TRBV11-2 and TRBJ1-1 gives the whole variable domain EAGVAQSPRYKIIEKRQSVAFWCNPISGHATLYWYQQILGQGPKLLIQFQNNGVVDDSQLPKDRFSAERLKGVDSTLKIQPAKLEDSAVYLCASSLAQGNTEAFFGQGTRLTVV.

This clonotype qualifies as medium-sized. This rearrangement joins TRBV5-4 to TRBJ2-1; D gene ambiguous. Trimming took off 0 bases at V and 7 bases at J, with 11 bases between the two ends. The CDR3 totals 14 residues. The germline gives CDR1 SGHNT, CDR2 YYREEE (reference sequence). The CDR3 reads CASSLGWAANEQFF. The CDR3 DNA sequence: TGTGCCAGCAGCTTGGGGTGGGCGGCGAATGAGCAGTTCTTC.

The rearrangement joins TRBV6-4 to TRBJ2-7, with D possibly called TRBD1 or TRBD2 (5 bases each). The CDR3 consists of 14 residues. Germline CDR1 and CDR2: MRHNA and SNTAGT. V was shortened by 8 bases and J by 2 bases, with 16 bases between the two germline ends. The CDR3 DNA follows: TGTGCCAGCCGCTTAATGGGGACGCCCTACGAGCAGTACTTC. It translates to CASRLMGTPYEQYF.

The rearrangement links TRBV5-1 to TRBJ2-2, with 8 bases lining up with TRBD2. CDR3 length: 15 residues. From germline, CDR1 is SGHRS and CDR2 YFSETQ. Unmatched junction bases numbered 3, after V lost 4 bases and J lost 1 base. CDR3 DNA: TGCGCCAGCAGCGTGACTAGCGTGAACACCGGGGAGCTGTTTTTT. This gives the protein CASSVTSVNTGELFF.

The V call is TRBV13, the J call TRBJ2-7, with 8 positions matching TRBD2. V shed 1 base and J 6 bases; nucleotides not matched to a gene: 8. This CDR3 is built from 15 residues. Germline V gene sequence: CDR1 PRHDT, CDR2 FYEKMQ (reference sequence). The CDR3 DNA is TGTGCCAGCAGCTTAGATCGGGGGGGGCCTCTCGAGCAGTACTTC. This gives the protein CASSLDRGGPLEQYF.

By sample fraction, this clonotype is medium-sized (0.01 to 0.1%). V and J are TRBV19 and TRBJ1-2; D is possibly TRBD1 (5 bases). The CDR3 is made up of 14 amino acids. The V gene's germline CDR1 is LNHDA and CDR2 SQIVND (reference sequence). Deletions cut 8 bases from V and 2 bases from J, with 15 bases between. The chain's CDR3 is CASQTRGANYGYTF. The CDR3 DNA follows: TGTGCCAGTCAGACAAGGGGAGCGAACTATGGCTACACCTTC.

Only a few counts were recorded for this clonotype. The V and J genes are TRBV19 and TRBJ1-3; D is perhaps TRBD1 (5 bases). Trimming cost V 0 bases and J 0 bases, with 9 bases left between them. The germline CDR1 and CDR2 sequences are LNHDA and SQIVND (reference sequence). This CDR3 has 16 amino acids. CDR3 nucleotide sequence: TGTGCCAGTAGTATAGATGCAGGGAACTCTGGAAACACCATATATTTT. It translates to CASSIDAGNSGNTIYF.

The rearrangement links TRBV14 to TRBJ1-2; D is perhaps TRBD1 (5 bases). Germline V gene lookup returns CDR1 SGHDN and CDR2 FVKESK. This CDR3 spans 14 amino acids. Trimming stripped 7 bases from V and 8 bases from J, with 20 bases between. CDR3 sequence: CASTSGTLGLGYTF. In DNA form, the CDR3 reads TGTGCCAGCACCTCCGGGACCCTAGGGTTGGGCTACACCTTC.

Relative to its sample, this clonotype is medium-sized (0.01 to 0.1%). The rearrangement uses TRBV6-2 or TRBV6-3 and TRBJ2-7, with 11 bases lining up with TRBD1. V lost 6 bases and J lost 6; bases outside the gene matches: 4. Germline V gene sequence: CDR1 MNHEY, CDR2 SVGEGT. This CDR3 comprises 13 residues. The CDR3 nucleotides are TGTGCCAGCAGACGGACAGGGGGCCCCGAGCAGTACTTC. This sequence encodes CASRRTGGPEQYF.

J is TRBJ2-7 and V is TRBV11-2, with 7 bases identical to TRBD2. The ends lost 3 bases at V and 9 bases at J; junction bases unmatched: 14. The CDR3 is 15 residues long. The germline V gene has CDR1 SGHAT and CDR2 FQNNGV. The CDR3 DNA reads as TGTGCCAGCAGCTTGCTGGGGGGGGGTCCGGACGGGCAGTACTTC. Translating gives CASSLLGGGPDGQYF.

This clonotype turned up a few times. The CDR3 here is CATDPGRINSPLHF. The CDR3 DNA follows: TGTGCCACCGATCCTGGGCGGATTAATTCACCCCTCCACTTT. The rearrangement links TRBV24-1 to TRBJ1-6, with D unresolved. The CDR3 sequence is 14 residues long. CDR1 is KGHDR and CDR2 is SFDVKD in the germline V gene. With 9 bases removed from V and 6 bases from J, the gap between germline ends came to 14 bases.

The chain uses TRBV5-1 and TRBJ2-7, with unresolved D. The CDR3 sequence is 14 residues long. Germline CDR1 SGHRS, CDR2 YFSETQ. Trimming pared 4 bases from V and 0 bases from J, leaving 11 bases between. CDR3 coding DNA: TGCGCCAGCAGCCTGGGTCCGAGCTCCTACGAGCAGTACGTC. This gives the protein CASSLGPSSYEQYV.

Within the sample, this clonotype is medium-sized. The genes are TRBV15 and TRBJ1-3, with unresolved D. CDR1 is LNHNV, CDR2 YYDKDF, per germline (reference sequence). This CDR3 is built from 15 residues. Trimming took 0 bases from V and 0 from J, leaving 6 bases between them. The CDR3 DNA sequence: TGTGCCACCAGCAGAGATCACTACTCTGGAAACACCATATATTTT. It is translated as CATSRDHYSGNTIYF. Full variable domain (rest looked up from reference TRBV15 and TRBJ1-3): DAMVIQNPRYQVTQFGKPVTLSCSQTLNHNVMYWYQQKSSQAPKLLFHYYDKDFNNEADTPDNFQSRRPNTSFCFLDIRSPGLGDTAMYLCATSRDHYSGNTIYFGEGSWLTVV.

This clonotype qualifies as medium-sized (0.01 to 0.1%). J is TRBJ1-3 and V is TRBV19, with 7 bases that match TRBD1. The germline CDR1 and CDR2 sequences are LNHDA and SQIVND (reference sequence). V trimming: 0 bases; J trimming: 2 bases; junction bases outside the gene matches: 4. CDR3 length: 16 amino acids. CDR3 coding DNA: TGTGCCAGTAGTATAGATCACAGGGGAACTGGAAACACCATATATTTT. Amino acid sequence: CASSIDHRGTGNTIYF.

The table lists this clonotype with a few counts. The chain carries TRBV7-9 and TRBJ2-1; perhaps TRBD2 as D (5 bases). The CDR3 covers 13 residues. Deletions cut 5 bases from V and 8 bases from J, with 13 bases between. Germline-derived CDR1 and CDR2 are SEHNR and FQNEAQ (reference sequence). CDR3 in amino acids: CASSPSGSHEQFF. As DNA, the CDR3 is TGTGCCAGCAGCCCCAGTGGGAGCCATGAGCAGTTCTTC.

CDR3 nucleotides: TGTGCCAGCAGCTACAGGGTCCGAGGGGGGGATCATGAGCAGTTCTTC. Amino acids: CASSYRVRGGDHEQFF. The chain links TRBV6-2 or TRBV6-3 to TRBJ2-1, with D possibly matching TRBD2 (7 bases). The CDR3 has 16 residues. V lost 6 bases and J 8 bases, leaving 23 bases between the germline ends. Germline CDR1 is MNHEY and CDR2 is SVGEGT.